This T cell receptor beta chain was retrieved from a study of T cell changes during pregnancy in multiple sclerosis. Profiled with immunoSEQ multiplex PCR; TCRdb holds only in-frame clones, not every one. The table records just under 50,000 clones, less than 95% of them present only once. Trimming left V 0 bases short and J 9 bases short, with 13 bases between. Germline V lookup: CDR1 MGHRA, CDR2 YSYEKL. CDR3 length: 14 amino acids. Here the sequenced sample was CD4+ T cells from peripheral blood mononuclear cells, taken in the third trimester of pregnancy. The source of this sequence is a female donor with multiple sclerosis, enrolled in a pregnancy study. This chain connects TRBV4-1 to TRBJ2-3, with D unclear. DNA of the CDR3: TGCGCCAGCAGCCAAGATGCTCCAGCGAGGACGCAGTATTTT. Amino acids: CASSQDAPARTQYF.